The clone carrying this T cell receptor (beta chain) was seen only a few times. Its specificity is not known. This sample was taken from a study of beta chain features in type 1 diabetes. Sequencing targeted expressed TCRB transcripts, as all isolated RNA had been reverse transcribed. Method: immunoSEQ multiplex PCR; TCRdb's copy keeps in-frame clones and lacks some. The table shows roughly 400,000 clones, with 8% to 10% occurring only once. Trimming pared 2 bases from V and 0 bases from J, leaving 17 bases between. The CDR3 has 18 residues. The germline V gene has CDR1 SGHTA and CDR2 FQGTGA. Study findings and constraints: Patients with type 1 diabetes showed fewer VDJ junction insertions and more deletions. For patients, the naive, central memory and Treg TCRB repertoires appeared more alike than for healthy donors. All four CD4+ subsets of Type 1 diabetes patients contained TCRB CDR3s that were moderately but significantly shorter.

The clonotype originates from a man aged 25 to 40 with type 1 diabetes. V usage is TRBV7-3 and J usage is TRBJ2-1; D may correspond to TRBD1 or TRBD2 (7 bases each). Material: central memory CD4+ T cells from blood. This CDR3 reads CASSLDQGGTVSYNEQFF. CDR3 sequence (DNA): TGTGCCAGCAGCTTAGACCAGGGGGGGACAGTCTCCTACAATGAGCAGTTCTTC. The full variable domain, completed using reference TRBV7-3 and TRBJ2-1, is GAGVSQTPSNKVTEKGKYVELRCDPISGHTALYWYRQSLGQGPEFLIYFQGTGAADDSGLPNDRFFAVRPEGSVSTLKIQRTERGDSAVYLCASSLDQGGTVSYNEQFFGPGTRLTVL.